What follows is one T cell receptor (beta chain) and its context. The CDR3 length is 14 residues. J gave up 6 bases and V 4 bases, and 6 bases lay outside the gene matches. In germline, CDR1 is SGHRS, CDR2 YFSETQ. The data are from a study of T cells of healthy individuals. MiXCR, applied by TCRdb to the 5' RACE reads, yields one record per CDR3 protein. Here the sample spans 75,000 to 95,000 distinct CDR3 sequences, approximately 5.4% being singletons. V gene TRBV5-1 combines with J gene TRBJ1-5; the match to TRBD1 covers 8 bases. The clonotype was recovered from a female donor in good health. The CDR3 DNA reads TGCGCCAGCAGCGCGACAGGGGAGGGTCAGCCCCAGCATTTT. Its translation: CASSATGEGQPQHF.